The sequence of this TCR beta chain was determined in a study of blood T cell repertoires in COVID-19. Background on the study: The cDNA or gDNA used as material had been derived from T cells, B-cell-depleted T cells, or PBMCs.

The CDR3 length is 15 residues. With V trimmed by 8 bases and J by 6 bases, 15 bases remained unmatched. Germline V gives CDR1 MNHEY, CDR2 SMNVEV (reference sequence). Per the original methods: Counts of nucleated cells, estimated from reference gene primer amplification, were obtained. Clones were sequenced by immunoSEQ multiplex PCR, and TCRdb holds only the in-frame ones, with some missing. V, J and clone size are those of that table, while D and trimming were read from the DNA. The sample has around 230,000 clones, roughly 90% seen once. Adults between about 18 and 89 years of age took part from about 24 US areas. Cohorts were assigned according to the clinical history that participants reported.

The sample taken for sequencing was PBMCs or T cells enriched from blood (not recorded which). The chain has TRBV27 and TRBJ2-7; 8 positions agree with TRBD1. The TCR comes from a woman in her thirties with acute COVID-19. DNA for the CDR3: TGTGCCAGCCAACTAGGACAGGGTTCTCGTGGCGAGCAGTACTTC. Translated, it gives CASQLGQGSRGEQYF.